Listed here are 13 T cell receptor beta chains from one sample, sequenced in a study of regulatory T cells in long-lasting Graves disease (dated by TCRdb to about 2021). The intended sense of this specimen's time point label: newly diagnosed GD, antithyroid drugs for less than 3 months. For both TCR sequencing and RNA sequencing, RNA was extracted from PBMCs in TRIzol. The library was produced with multiplex PCR. The sequencer was an Illumina HiSeq 4000. iRepertoire HTBI primers and Arm-PCR amplification of CDR3 regions were used to construct TCR beta libraries. TCRdb took the public reads, trimmed them with fastp at Q25, ran MiXCR for clone calling and kept in-frame beta chains. Identical CDR3 proteins give one entry, which carries the most common genes and DNA. A total of hundreds of thousands of distinct CDR3 sequences appear in this sample, about 12% of them only once. Jointly, the top ten make up 8% to 10% of the sample.

These data were also filed under a second study, of T cells in Graves' hyperthyroidism and ophthalmopathy.

The specimen was peripheral blood mononuclear cells (PBMCs), collected at new diagnosis, from a patient treated with antithyroid drugs. Receptors originate from a woman aged 25-40 years with Graves disease. Donor details come from another sample of the same person, matched by shared clones.

This clonotype showed up many times. The rearrangement links TRBV6-5 to TRBJ2-1; a weak D match, TRBD2 (6 bases). V lost 8 bases to trimming and J lost 4 bases, with 18 bases between them. Germline V gene data show CDR1 as MNHEY and CDR2 as SVGAGI. This CDR3 region has 15 residues. The DNA for the CDR3 is TGTGCCAGCTGTTCCTCGGGCGGGGCGTACAATGAGCAGTTCTTC. Protein: CASCSSGGAYNEQFF.

This clonotype was recorded at least ten times. The chain links TRBV30 to TRBJ2-2, with 10 bases fitting TRBD2. V shed 8 bases, J shed 0 bases, and the junction held 9 bases outside the gene matches. CDR1 is GTSNPN, CDR2 SVGIG, per germline (reference sequence). The CDR3 sequence is 16 residues long. The CDR3 region is CASPWTSGANTGELFF. The CDR3 nucleotides are TGTGCCAGCCCATGGACTAGCGGTGCGAACACCGGGGAGCTGTTTTTT.

This clonotype was seen repeatedly, ten times or more. The rearrangement links TRBV4-2 to TRBJ2-5; no clear D. Deletions cut 0 bases from V and 7 bases from J, with 15 bases between. The CDR3 loop spans 15 amino acids. In germline, CDR1 is LGHNA, CDR2 YNFKEQ. The DNA for the CDR3 is TGTGCCAGCAGCCAAGATCCGGCTCCGGTTTGGACCCAGTACTTC. Translation gives CASSQDPAPVWTQYF.

This clonotype was observed a single time. The rearrangement links TRBV2 to TRBJ2-1; D may be TRBD1 or TRBD2 (5 bases each). Per the germline V gene, CDR1 is SNHLY and CDR2 is FYNNEI. CDR3 size: 16 residues. V was shortened by 7 bases and J by 6 bases, with 22 bases between the two germline ends. CDR3: CASTGLSTAVFNEQFF. As DNA, the CDR3 is TGTGCCAGCACGGGGCTCTCCACGGCCGTTTTCAATGAGCAGTTCTTC.

In its sample, this clonotype was seen many times. The chain carries TRBV28 and TRBJ2-7; 7 bases fit TRBD2. Trimming cost V 4 bases and J 6 bases; bases outside gene matches: 12. CDR1 and CDR2 (germline): MDHEN, SYDVKM. The CDR3 is made up of 15 amino acids. CDR3 DNA sequence: TGTGCCAGCAGTTCCTTGGCGGGAGTCGTCCGCGAGCAGTACTTC. Translated, it gives CASSSLAGVVREQYF.

This chain uses TRBV11-3 with TRBJ2-1; D is unresolved. The CDR3 runs 15 residues. V lost 5 bases, J lost 4 bases, and 15 bases lay in between. Germline CDR1 is SGHNT and CDR2 is YENEEA. The CDR3 loop reads CASSEGSYAYNEQFF. DNA of the CDR3: TGTGCCAGCAGCGAAGGGTCCTACGCTTACAATGAGCAGTTCTTC. The full variable domain, in which reference TRBV11-3 and TRBJ2-1 provide the parts outside the CDR3, is EAGVVQSPRYKIIEKKQPVAFWCNPISGHNTLYWYLQNLGQGPELLIRYENEEAVDDSQLPKDRFSAERLKGVDSTLKIQPAELGDSAVYLCASSEGSYAYNEQFFGPGTRLTVL.

This clonotype was seen a handful of times. The gene calls are TRBV20-1 and TRBJ1-1, with unresolved D. Germline loops: CDR1 DFQATT, CDR2 SNEGSKA (reference sequence). V was trimmed by 4 bases and J by 0 bases, leaving 9 bases between them. The CDR3 has 13 amino acids. The CDR3 loop is CSAMNRLNTEAFF. DNA for the CDR3: TGCAGTGCTATGAACCGACTGAACACTGAAGCTTTCTTT.

This clonotype was counted at least ten times. The chain is built from TRBV20-1 and TRBJ2-1; 13 positions agree with TRBD2. The V and J ends lost 1 base and 7 bases, in that order; junction bases with no gene match: 1. This CDR3 contains 14 residues. CDR1 and CDR2 from the germline V gene are DFQATT and SNEGSKA (reference sequence). The CDR3 region is CSARATSGRNEQFF. The CDR3, as DNA: TGCAGTGCTAGAGCGACTAGCGGGAGGAATGAGCAGTTCTTC.

The rearrangement uses TRBV19 and TRBJ2-1; TRBD2 aligns across 8 bases. V lost 3 bases to trimming and J lost 3 bases; unmatched junction nucleotides: 7. Germline CDR1 LNHDA, CDR2 SQIVND (reference sequence). This CDR3 is built from 16 residues. CDR3 in DNA: TGTGCCAGTAGTATCGGACTAGCTTTGGGCTACAATGAGCAGTTCTTC. It specifies CASSIGLALGYNEQFF.

This clonotype was detected only a few times. The rearrangement uses TRBV20-1 and TRBJ2-5; 10 bases line up with TRBD2. Trimming cost V 2 bases and J 3 bases; bases outside gene matches: 0. The CDR3 extends over 13 amino acids. Germline assignment: CDR1 DFQATT and CDR2 SNEGSKA (reference sequence). The DNA of the CDR3 is TGCAGTGCTAGAACTAGCGGGGAAGAGACCCAGTACTTC. Translation gives CSARTSGEETQYF.

The chain recombines TRBV19 with TRBJ2-7; maybe TRBD2 (5 bases). This CDR3 comprises 14 residues. V lost 2 bases to trimming and J lost 5 bases, with 13 bases between them. Germline CDR1 and CDR2: LNHDA and SQIVND (reference sequence). The chain's CDR3 is CASSIRGKGNEQYF. Here the CDR3 DNA reads TGTGCCAGTAGTATAAGAGGGAAGGGCAACGAGCAGTACTTC. The full variable domain, with the rest looked up from reference TRBV19 and TRBJ2-7, is DGGITQSPKYLFRKEGQNVTLSCEQNLNHDAMYWYRQDPGQGLRLIYYSQIVNDFQKGDIAEGYSVSREKKESFPLTVTSAQKNPTAFYLCASSIRGKGNEQYFGPGTRLTVT.

This clonotype was detected a few times. The V call is TRBV3-1, the J call TRBJ1-5; a weak D match, TRBD1 (6 bases). There are 13 residues in the CDR3. Trimming left V 4 bases short and J 9 bases short, with 13 bases between. The germline V gene has CDR1 LGHDT and CDR2 YNNKEL (reference sequence). CDR3 region: CASSLTGSVPQHF. CDR3 in DNA: TGTGCCAGCAGCCTAACAGGGAGCGTGCCCCAGCATTTT.

Many counts were recorded for this clonotype. The chain recombines TRBV12-3 or TRBV12-4 with TRBJ2-5; 7 bases are shared with TRBD2. The CDR3 spans 16 residues. V dropped 0 bases and J dropped 1; count of bases not matched to a gene: 5. In DNA, the CDR3 is TGTGCCAGCAGTTTAGCCCTTCTAGCGGCCCAAGAGACCCAGTACTTC. Protein sequence: CASSLALLAAQETQYF.